This entry lists 8 T cell receptor beta chains sequenced from one sample in a study of T cell changes during pregnancy in multiple sclerosis. Generated by immunoSEQ multiplex PCR, the TCRdb table keeps only in-frame clones and is missing some. The sample holds 37,000 or so clones; 90% are singletons and the top ten take 0.39%. This material consisted of CD4+ T cells from peripheral blood mononuclear cells, taken in the second trimester of pregnancy. Receptors were obtained from a female donor with multiple sclerosis, enrolled in a pregnancy study.

About this clone itself: A read error may produce the germline difference seen at one junction end. The CDR3 coding sequence is TGTGCCAGTGGTCCCGGGACTAACGAAAAACTGTTTTTT. Translation: CASGPGTNEKLFF. The J gene is TRBJ1-4, the V gene TRBV19; tentative D call: TRBD1 (5 bases). CDR1 is LNHDA and CDR2 is SQIVND in the germline V gene (reference sequence). The CDR3 consists of 13 residues.

The chain links TRBV27 to TRBJ1-2; the match to TRBD1 covers 7 bases. Trimming at V came to 5 bases and at J to 10 bases, leaving 10 bases not matched to a gene. Germline V lookup: CDR1 MNHEY, CDR2 SMNVEV (reference sequence). This CDR3 comprises 13 residues. The DNA of the CDR3 is TGTGCCAGCAGTCCGCGACAGGGCTGGGCCTACACCTTC. Amino acids: CASSPRQGWAYTF.

This chain connects TRBV19 to TRBJ2-5; TRBD2 aligns across 7 bases. This CDR3 has 14 amino acids. J was trimmed by 4 bases and V by 6 bases; bases with no gene match: 8. Per germline, CDR1 LNHDA and CDR2 SQIVND (reference sequence). The CDR3 nucleotides are TGTGCCAGTAGCCCTGGCGGGGGATCAGAGACCCAGTACTTC. Its translation: CASSPGGGSETQYF. The complete variable domain, with remaining parts taken from reference TRBV19 and TRBJ2-5, reads DGGITQSPKYLFRKEGQNVTLSCEQNLNHDAMYWYRQDPGQGLRLIYYSQIVNDFQKGDIAEGYSVSREKKESFPLTVTSAQKNPTAFYLCASSPGGGSETQYFGPGTRLLVL.

The rearrangement joins TRBV29-1 to TRBJ2-2; TRBD1 agrees at 10 bases. This CDR3 is built from 13 residues. In germline, CDR1 is SQVTM, CDR2 ANQGSEA. The V and J ends lost 6 bases and 6 bases, in that order; junction bases with no gene match: 4. For the CDR3, the DNA is TGCAGCGTATCCGGGACAGGGGCCGGGGAGCTGTTTTTT. It is translated as CSVSGTGAGELFF.

V gene TRBV6-1 combines with J gene TRBJ2-1; 9 bases fit TRBD1. V lost 4 bases and J lost 9; bases outside the gene matches: 4. The germline V gene has CDR1 MNHNS and CDR2 SASEGT. The length of the CDR3 is 13 residues. CDR3: CASSGQTGGEQFF. The CDR3 DNA reads TGTGCCAGCAGTGGCCAGACAGGGGGTGAGCAGTTCTTC.

The chain couples TRBV6-1 to TRBJ1-2; TRBD1 agrees at 9 bases. With V trimmed by 2 bases and J by 8 bases, 9 bases remained unmatched. There are 15 residues in the CDR3. Germline-derived CDR1 and CDR2 are MNHNS and SASEGT. This CDR3 reads CASSERDRVFHGYTF. The CDR3 nucleotides read TGTGCCAGCAGTGAAAGGGACAGGGTTTTTCACGGCTACACCTTC.

This clone was seen once. The chain links TRBV6-1 to TRBJ2-3; 9 bases align to TRBD1. The V gene end was trimmed by 5 bases and the J gene end by 2 bases; junction bases not matched to a gene: 5. The CDR3 sequence is 15 residues long. Germline lookup yields CDR1 MNHNS and CDR2 SASEGT. The CDR3 loop is CASSPTGGLTDTQYF. The CDR3 coding sequence is TGTGCCAGCAGTCCTACAGGGGGCCTCACAGATACGCAGTATTTT.

The V and J genes are TRBV9 and TRBJ2-7; the match to TRBD2 covers 12 bases. The ends lost 3 bases at V and 3 bases at J; junction bases unmatched: 7. The CDR3 has 16 residues. Germline loops: CDR1 SGDLS, CDR2 YYNGEE. CDR3 coding DNA: TGTGCCAGCAGCGCCGGACTAGCGGGGAACCTCTACGAGCAGTACTTC. Protein: CASSAGLAGNLYEQYF.